The entry below describes one T cell receptor (beta chain). Using unique molecular identifiers, the investigators prepared the TCRbeta library. TCRdb redid the calling of the PCR reads with MiXCR, one entry per CDR3 protein. The table shows about 400,000 distinct CDR3 sequences, with around 21% occurring only once. The data belong to a study of T-cell reconstitution after alpha-beta-depleted transplantation in children. Germline assignment: CDR1 MNHEY and CDR2 SMNVEV (reference sequence). This CDR3 contains 16 residues. Trimming removed 0 bases from V and 3 bases from J, with 12 bases in between. The sequence came from a human donor who donated a stem cell graft to a child with acute myeloid leukemia. This rearrangement joins TRBV27 to TRBJ2-1; D gene ambiguous. The material was PBMCs from the stem cell graft donor, obtained from the stem cell graft. The CDR3 here is CASSLSVSGLYNEQFF. CDR3 sequence (DNA): TGTGCCAGCAGTTTATCGGTGAGTGGCCTCTACAATGAGCAGTTCTTC.